Detailed here is one T cell receptor beta chain. Blood got drawn at baseline, again on cycle 4 day 1, and then on cycle 7 day 1. This entry belongs to a study of OX40 agonist ivuxolimab in advanced cancers. Sequencing was performed with immunoSEQ multiplex PCR; in TCRdb, only in-frame clones are kept and a portion is missing. The sample has around 66,000 clones, 70% to 90% seen once. This clonotype was obtained from an adult with an advanced solid tumor such as melanoma, head and neck, liver or kidney cancer. The sample consisted of CD4+ or CD8+ T cells sorted from blood, taken in a trial of the OX40 agonist ivuxolimab.

The CDR3 nucleotides are TGTGCCAGCACAGGGGAGAAAGAGACCCAGTACTTC. Its protein is CASTGEKETQYF. The rearrangement links TRBV16 to TRBJ2-5, with D possibly TRBD1 on 6 matching bases. The V and J ends lost 7 bases and 3 bases respectively, with 9 bases between them. The CDR3 spans 12 residues. Germline loops: CDR1 KGHSY, CDR2 FQNENV.